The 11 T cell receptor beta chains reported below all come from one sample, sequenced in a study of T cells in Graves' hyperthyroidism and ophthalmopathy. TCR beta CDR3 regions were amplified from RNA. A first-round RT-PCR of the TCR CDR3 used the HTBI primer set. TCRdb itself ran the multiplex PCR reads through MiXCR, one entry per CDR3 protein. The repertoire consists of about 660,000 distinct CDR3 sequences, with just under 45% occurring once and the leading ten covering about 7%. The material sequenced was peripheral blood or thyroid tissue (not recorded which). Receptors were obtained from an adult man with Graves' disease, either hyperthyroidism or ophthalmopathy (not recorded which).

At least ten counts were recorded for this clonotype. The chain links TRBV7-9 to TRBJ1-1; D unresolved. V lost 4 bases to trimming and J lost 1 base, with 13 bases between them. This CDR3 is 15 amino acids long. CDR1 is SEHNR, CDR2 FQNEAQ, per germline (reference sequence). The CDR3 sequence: CASSSLTTQNTEAFF. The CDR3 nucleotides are TGTGCCAGCAGCTCGCTGACAACACAGAACACTGAAGCTTTCTTT.

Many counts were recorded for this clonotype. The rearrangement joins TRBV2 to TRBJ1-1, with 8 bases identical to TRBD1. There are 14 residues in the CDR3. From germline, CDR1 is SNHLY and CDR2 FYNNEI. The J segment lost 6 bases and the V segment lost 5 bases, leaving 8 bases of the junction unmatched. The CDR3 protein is CASSRTGQSAEAFF. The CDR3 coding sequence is TGTGCCAGCAGTAGGACAGGGCAGTCCGCTGAAGCTTTCTTT.

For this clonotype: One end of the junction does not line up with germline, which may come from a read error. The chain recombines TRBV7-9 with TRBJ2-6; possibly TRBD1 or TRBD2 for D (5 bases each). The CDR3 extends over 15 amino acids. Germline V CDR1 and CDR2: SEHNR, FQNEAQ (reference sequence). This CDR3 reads CASSPGTAGANVLPF. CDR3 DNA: TGCGCCAGCAGCCCCGGGACGGCTGGGGCCAACGTCCTGCCTTTC.

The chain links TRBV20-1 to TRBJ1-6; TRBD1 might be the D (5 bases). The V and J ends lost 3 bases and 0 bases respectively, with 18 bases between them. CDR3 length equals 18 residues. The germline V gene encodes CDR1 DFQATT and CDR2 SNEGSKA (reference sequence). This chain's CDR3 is CSARGGKGRSSYNSPLHF. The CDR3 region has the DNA TGCAGTGCTAGGGGGGGGAAAGGCCGCAGCTCCTATAATTCACCCCTCCACTTT.

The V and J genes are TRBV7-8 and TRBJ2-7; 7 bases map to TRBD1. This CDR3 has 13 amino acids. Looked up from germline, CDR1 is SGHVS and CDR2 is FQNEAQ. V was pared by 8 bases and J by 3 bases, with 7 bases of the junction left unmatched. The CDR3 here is CASFDRASYEQYF. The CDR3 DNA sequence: TGTGCCAGCTTTGACAGGGCAAGCTACGAGCAGTACTTC. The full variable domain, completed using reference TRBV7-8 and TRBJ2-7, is GAGVSQSPRYKVAKRGQDVALRCDPISGHVSLFWYQQALGQGPEFLTYFQNEAQLDKSGLPSDRFFAERPEGSVSTLKIQRTQQEDSAVYLCASFDRASYEQYFGPGTRLTVT.

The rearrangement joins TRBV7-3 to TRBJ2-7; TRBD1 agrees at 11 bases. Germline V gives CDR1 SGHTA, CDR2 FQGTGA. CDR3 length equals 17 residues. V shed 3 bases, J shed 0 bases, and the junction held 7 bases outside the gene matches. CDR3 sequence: CASSFRDRGDSSYEQYF. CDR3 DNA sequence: TGTGCCAGCAGCTTCCGGGACAGGGGGGACAGCTCCTACGAGCAGTACTTC. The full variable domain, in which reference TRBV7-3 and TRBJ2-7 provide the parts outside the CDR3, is GAGVSQTPSNKVTEKGKYVELRCDPISGHTALYWYRQSLGQGPEFLIYFQGTGAADDSGLPNDRFFAVRPEGSVSTLKIQRTERGDSAVYLCASSFRDRGDSSYEQYFGPGTRLTVT.

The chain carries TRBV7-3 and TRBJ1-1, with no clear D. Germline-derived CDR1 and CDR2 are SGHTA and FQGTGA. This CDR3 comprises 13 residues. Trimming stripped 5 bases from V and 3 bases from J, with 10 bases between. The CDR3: CASSVSGHTEAFF. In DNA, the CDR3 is TGTGCCAGCAGCGTATCAGGACACACTGAAGCTTTCTTT.

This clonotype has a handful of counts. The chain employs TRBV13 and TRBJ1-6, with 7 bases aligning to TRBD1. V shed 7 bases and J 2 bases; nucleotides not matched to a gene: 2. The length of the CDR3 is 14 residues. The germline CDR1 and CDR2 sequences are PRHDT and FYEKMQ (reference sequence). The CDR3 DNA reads TGTGCCAGCAACACAGGGGCCTATAATTCACCCCTCCACTTT. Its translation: CASNTGAYNSPLHF.

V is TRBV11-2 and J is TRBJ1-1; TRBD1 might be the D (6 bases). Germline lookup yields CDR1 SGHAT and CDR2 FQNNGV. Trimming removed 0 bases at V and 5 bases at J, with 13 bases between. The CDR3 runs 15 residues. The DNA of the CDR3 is TGTGCCAGCAGCTTAGAACAGGGAGGTGGAACTGAAGCTTTCTTT. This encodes CASSLEQGGGTEAFF. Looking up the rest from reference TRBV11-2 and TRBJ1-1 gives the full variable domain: EAGVAQSPRYKIIEKRQSVAFWCNPISGHATLYWYQQILGQGPKLLIQFQNNGVVDDSQLPKDRFSAERLKGVDSTLKIQPAKLEDSAVYLCASSLEQGGGTEAFFGQGTRLTVV.

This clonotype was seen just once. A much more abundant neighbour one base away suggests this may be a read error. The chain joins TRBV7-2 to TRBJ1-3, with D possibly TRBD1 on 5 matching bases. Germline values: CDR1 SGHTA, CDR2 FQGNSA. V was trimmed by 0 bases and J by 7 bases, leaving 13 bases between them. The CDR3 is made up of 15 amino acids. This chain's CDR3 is CASSLAGGGFNTIYF. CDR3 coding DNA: TGTGCCAGCAGCTTAGCGGGGGGGGGTTTCAACACCATATATTTT.

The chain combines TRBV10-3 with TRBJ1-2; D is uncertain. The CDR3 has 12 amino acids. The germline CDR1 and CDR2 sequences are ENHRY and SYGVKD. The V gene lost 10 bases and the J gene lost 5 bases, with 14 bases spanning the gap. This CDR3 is CASTWGVYGYTF. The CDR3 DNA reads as TGTGCCAGCACTTGGGGAGTTTATGGCTACACCTTC.